This T cell receptor (beta chain) appears in the sequencing data of a study of cytomegalovirus exposure and HLA in healthy donors. This CDR3 is 14 amino acids long. Germline CDR1 reads SNHLY; CDR2 reads FYNNEI. Trimming cost V 4 bases and J 4 bases; bases outside gene matches: 6. Sequenced by immunoSEQ multiplex PCR; TCRdb stores in-frame clones only, minus some. The sample records about 140,000 clones, approximately 82% being singletons. V is TRBV2 and J is TRBJ1-1; 7 bases map to TRBD1. This clonotype originated in a man aged 25-40 years in good health and CMV-seropositive. Input material: PBMCs. CDR3 loop: CASSAEGAGTEAFF. As DNA, the CDR3 is TGTGCCAGCAGTGCGGAGGGGGCCGGCACTGAAGCTTTCTTT.